This T cell receptor (beta chain) was recovered during a study of OX40 agonist ivuxolimab in advanced cancers. Of note for this clone: The target antigen is unknown.

Data came from immunoSEQ multiplex PCR; TCRdb stores just in-frame clones and leaves some out. In the table there are about 33,000 clones, more than 75% of which are singletons. Study-level findings and limits: CD4+ T cells averaged fewer expanded clones than CD8+ T cells. Not determined was the antigen specificity of the expanded peripheral T cells.

The germline V gene has CDR1 LGHNA and CDR2 YSLEER. The CDR3 loop spans 14 amino acids. Trimming left V 0 bases short and J 5 bases short, with 10 bases between. This sequence originates from an adult with an advanced solid tumor such as melanoma, head and neck, liver or kidney cancer. This chain connects TRBV4-3 to TRBJ1-2; D unresolved. The source material was CD4+ or CD8+ T cells sorted from blood, sampled in a trial of the OX40 agonist ivuxolimab. This CDR3 is CASSQDWGGYGYTF. For the CDR3, the DNA is TGCGCCAGCAGCCAAGATTGGGGAGGGTATGGCTACACCTTC.